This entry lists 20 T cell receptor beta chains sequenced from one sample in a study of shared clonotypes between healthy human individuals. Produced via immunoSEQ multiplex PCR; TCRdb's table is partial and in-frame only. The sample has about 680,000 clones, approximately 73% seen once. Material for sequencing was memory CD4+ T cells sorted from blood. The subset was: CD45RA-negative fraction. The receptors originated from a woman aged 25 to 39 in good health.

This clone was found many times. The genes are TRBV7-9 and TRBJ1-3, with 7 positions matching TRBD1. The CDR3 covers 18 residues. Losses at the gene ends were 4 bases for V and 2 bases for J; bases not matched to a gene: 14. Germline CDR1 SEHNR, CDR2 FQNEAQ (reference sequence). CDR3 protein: CASSSIGAGGSTGNTIYF. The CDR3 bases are TGTGCCAGCAGCTCCATCGGTGCAGGGGGTTCCACTGGAAACACCATATATTTT.

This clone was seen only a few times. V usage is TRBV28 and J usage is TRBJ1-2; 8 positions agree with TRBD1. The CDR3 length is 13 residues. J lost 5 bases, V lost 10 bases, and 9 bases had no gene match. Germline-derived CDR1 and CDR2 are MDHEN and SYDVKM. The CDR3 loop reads CANPRTGKYGYTF. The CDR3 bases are TGTGCCAACCCTCGGACAGGGAAATATGGCTACACCTTC.

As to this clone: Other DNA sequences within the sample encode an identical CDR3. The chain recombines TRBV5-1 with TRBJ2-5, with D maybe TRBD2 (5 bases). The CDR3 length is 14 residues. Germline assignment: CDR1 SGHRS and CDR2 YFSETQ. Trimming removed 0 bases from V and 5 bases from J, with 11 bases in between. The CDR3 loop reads CASSLVRGRETQYF. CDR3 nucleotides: TGCGCCAGCAGCTTGGTTCGGGGTCGGGAGACCCAGTACTTC.

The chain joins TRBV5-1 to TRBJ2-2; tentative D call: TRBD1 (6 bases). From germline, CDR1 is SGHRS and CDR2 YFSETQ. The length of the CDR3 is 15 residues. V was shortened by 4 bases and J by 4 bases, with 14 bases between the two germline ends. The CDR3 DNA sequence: TGCGCCAGCAGCAACAACCCAGGGGCCACCGGGGAGCTGTTTTTT. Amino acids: CASSNNPGATGELFF.

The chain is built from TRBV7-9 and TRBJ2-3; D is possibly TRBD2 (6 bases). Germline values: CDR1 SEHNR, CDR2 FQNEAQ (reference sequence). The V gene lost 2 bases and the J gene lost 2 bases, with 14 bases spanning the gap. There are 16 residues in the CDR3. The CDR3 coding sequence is TGTGCCAGCAGCTTATCGGCGGGACGACCCACAGATACGCAGTATTTT. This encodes CASSLSAGRPTDTQYF.

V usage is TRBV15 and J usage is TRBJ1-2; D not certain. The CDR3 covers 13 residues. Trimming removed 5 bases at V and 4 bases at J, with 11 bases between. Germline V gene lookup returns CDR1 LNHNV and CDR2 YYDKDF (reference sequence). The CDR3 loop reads CATSSTAPYGYTF. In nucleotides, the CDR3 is TGTGCCACCAGCTCCACCGCGCCCTATGGCTACACCTTC.

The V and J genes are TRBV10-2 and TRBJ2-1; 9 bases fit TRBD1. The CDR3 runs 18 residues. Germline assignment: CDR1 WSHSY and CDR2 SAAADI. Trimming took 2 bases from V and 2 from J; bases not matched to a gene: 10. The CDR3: CASSEPKGQGSPYNEQFF. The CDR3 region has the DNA TGCGCCAGCAGTGAGCCAAAAGGACAGGGGTCCCCCTACAATGAGCAGTTCTTC.

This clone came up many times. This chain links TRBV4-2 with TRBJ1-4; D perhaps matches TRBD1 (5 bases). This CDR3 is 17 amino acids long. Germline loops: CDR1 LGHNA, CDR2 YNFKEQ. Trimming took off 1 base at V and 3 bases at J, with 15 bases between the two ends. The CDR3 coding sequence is TGTGCCAGCAGCCAAGCAGGGATCCGGGTCTCTAATGAAAAACTGTTTTTT. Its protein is CASSQAGIRVSNEKLFF.

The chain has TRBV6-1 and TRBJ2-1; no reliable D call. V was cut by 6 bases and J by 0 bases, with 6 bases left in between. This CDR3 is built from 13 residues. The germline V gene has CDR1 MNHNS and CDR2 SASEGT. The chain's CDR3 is CASRHPSYNEQFF. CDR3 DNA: TGTGCCAGCAGACACCCCTCCTACAATGAGCAGTTCTTC.

The CDR3 loop is CASSPEGRRNTEAFF. CDR3 in DNA: TGTGCCAGCAGCCCAGAGGGACGGCGAAACACTGAAGCTTTCTTT. This chain uses TRBV5-8 with TRBJ1-1; TRBD1 is a possible D gene (5 bases). Germline CDR1 reads SGHTS; CDR2 reads YDEGEE. V gave up 4 bases and J gave up 2 bases, with 15 bases separating them. There are 15 residues in the CDR3.

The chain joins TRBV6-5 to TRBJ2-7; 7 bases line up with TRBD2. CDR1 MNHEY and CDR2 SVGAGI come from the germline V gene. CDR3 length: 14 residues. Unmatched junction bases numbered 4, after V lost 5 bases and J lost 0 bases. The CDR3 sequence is CASSSGIVSYEQYF. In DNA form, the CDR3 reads TGTGCCAGCAGTAGCGGGATAGTCTCCTACGAGCAGTACTTC.

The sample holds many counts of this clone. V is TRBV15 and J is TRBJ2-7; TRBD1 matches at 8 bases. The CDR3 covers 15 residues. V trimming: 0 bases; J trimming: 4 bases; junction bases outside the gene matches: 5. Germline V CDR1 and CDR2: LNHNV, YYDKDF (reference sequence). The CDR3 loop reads CATSRDQGAIYEQYF. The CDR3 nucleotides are TGTGCCACCAGCAGAGACCAGGGGGCCATTTACGAGCAGTACTTC.

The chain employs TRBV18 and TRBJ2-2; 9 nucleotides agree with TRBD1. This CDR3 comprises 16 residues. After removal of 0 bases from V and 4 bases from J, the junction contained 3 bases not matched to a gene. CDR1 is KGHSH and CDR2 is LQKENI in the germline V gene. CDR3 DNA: TGTGCCAGCTCACCACCGACAGGGGGGAGCACCGGGGAGCTGTTTTTT. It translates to CASSPPTGGSTGELFF. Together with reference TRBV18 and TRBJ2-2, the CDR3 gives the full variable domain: NAGVMQNPRHLVRRRGQEARLRCSPMKGHSHVYWYRQLPEEGLKFMVYLQKENIIDESGMPKERFSAEFPKEGPSILRIQQVVRGDSAAYFCASSPPTGGSTGELFFGEGSRLTVL.

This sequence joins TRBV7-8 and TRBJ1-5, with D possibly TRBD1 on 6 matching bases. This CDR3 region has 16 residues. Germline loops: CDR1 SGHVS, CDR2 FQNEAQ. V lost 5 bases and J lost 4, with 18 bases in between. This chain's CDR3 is CASSPLGQGKNQPQHF. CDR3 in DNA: TGTGCCAGCAGCCCTTTAGGGCAGGGGAAAAATCAGCCCCAGCATTTT. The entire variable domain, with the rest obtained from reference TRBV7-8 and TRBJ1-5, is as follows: GAGVSQSPRYKVAKRGQDVALRCDPISGHVSLFWYQQALGQGPEFLTYFQNEAQLDKSGLPSDRFFAERPEGSVSTLKIQRTQQEDSAVYLCASSPLGQGKNQPQHFGDGTRLSIL.

The CDR3, as DNA: TGTGCCAGCAGTCCTGCCAGTAAGGATCAGCCCCAGCATTTT. This encodes CASSPASKDQPQHF. The rearrangement uses TRBV28 and TRBJ1-5, with D unclear. From germline, CDR1 is MDHEN and CDR2 SYDVKM. The CDR3 runs to 14 residues. Trimming removed 5 bases from V and 5 bases from J, with 13 bases in between.

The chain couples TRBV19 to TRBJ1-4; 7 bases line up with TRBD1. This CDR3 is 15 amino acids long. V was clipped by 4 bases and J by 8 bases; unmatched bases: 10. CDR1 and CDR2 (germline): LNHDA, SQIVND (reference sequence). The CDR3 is CASSRGDSLREKLFF. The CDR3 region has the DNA TGTGCCAGTAGTAGGGGGGACAGCCTGCGCGAAAAACTGTTTTTT.

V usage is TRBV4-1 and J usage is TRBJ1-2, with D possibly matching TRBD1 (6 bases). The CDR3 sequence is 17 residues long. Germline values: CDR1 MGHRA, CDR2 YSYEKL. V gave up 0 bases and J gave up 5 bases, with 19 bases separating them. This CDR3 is CASSQDSGHGPGYGYTF. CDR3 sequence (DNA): TGCGCCAGCAGCCAAGATTCGGGACATGGTCCGGGGTATGGCTACACCTTC.

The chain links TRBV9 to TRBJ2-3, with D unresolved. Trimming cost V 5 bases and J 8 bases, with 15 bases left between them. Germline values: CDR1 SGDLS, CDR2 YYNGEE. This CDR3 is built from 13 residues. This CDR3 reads CASSTPASSTQYF. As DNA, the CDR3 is TGTGCCAGCAGTACCCCCGCGAGTTCTACGCAGTATTTT.

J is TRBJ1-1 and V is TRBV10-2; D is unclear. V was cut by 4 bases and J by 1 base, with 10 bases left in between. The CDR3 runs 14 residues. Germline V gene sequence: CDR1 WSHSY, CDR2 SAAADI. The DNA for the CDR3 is TGCGCCAGCAGTGTATTAACCGCGAACACTGAAGCTTTCTTT. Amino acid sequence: CASSVLTANTEAFF.

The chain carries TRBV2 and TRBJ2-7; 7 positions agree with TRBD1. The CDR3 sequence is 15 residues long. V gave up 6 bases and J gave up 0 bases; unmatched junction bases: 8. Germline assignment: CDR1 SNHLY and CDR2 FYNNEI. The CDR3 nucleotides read TGTGCCAGCAGGTTGGGACAGCCGCTCTCCTACGAGCAGTACTTC. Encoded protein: CASRLGQPLSYEQYF.